The sequence of this T cell receptor (beta chain) was determined in a study of a mutant IDH1 vaccine in newly diagnosed glioma. As for the study in general: Visit V12 was at week 35; visit V13 was at week 47.

Time point given: week 47, end of study. Doses consisted of 300 ug of mutant IDH1 20-mer peptide each, paired with topical imiquimod. This clone was counted a few times. Its antigen is undetermined. TCRdb's table, derived via immunoSEQ multiplex PCR, lists solely in-frame clones and lacks some. Of about 62,000 clones detected, roughly 80% appear once; the ten largest clones hold 3.5% to 4%. Per germline, CDR1 MRHNA and CDR2 SNTAGT. This CDR3 comprises 15 residues. With 4 bases clipped from V and 0 bases from J, the junction kept 0 bases outside the gene matches. Sequencing used PBMCs, obtained from a glioma patient whose treatment included an IDH1 peptide vaccine. V usage is TRBV6-4 and J usage is TRBJ2-1, with TRBD2 identical over 10 bases. This receptor was taken from a man aged 30 to 45 with glioma. The DNA of the CDR3 is TGTGCCAGCAGTGCTAGCGGGGGCTCCTACAATGAGCAGTTCTTC. Protein product: CASSASGGSYNEQFF.